This T cell receptor beta chain was profiled in a study of cytomegalovirus exposure and HLA in healthy donors. General study results and limits: Reportedly, a later analysis found an Asian-associated ancestry cluster had fewer N-insertions than the approximately 700-donor mean.

Use of 60 Vbeta and 13 Jbeta primers characterized the PCR. Some clones are missing from TCRdb's copy, which holds only in-frame ones; the method was immunoSEQ multiplex PCR. Among about 160,000 clones listed, 65% to 90% were seen once. As to this clone: As yet, its antigen is unknown.

Trimming took 2 bases from V and 3 from J, leaving 16 bases between them. The CDR3 contains 16 residues. Per the germline V gene, CDR1 is SGHTA and CDR2 is FQGTGA. The sequence was obtained from a man aged 50 to 59 in good health and CMV-seropositive. Sequencing used PBMCs. The gene calls are TRBV7-3 and TRBJ2-5, with TRBD2 as a possible D gene (5 bases). The CDR3 spells CASSLRGFDPKETQYF. The CDR3, as DNA: TGTGCCAGCAGCTTACGCGGGTTTGACCCAAAAGAGACCCAGTACTTC.